Each of the 22 T cell receptor beta chains below was sequenced from the same sample in a study of early T cells in non-severe SARS-CoV-2 infection. TCRdb re-derived calls from the 5' RACE reads in MiXCR, one entry per CDR3 protein. The data show about 52,000 distinct CDR3 sequences, approximately 10% seen once. The sample was whole blood. The receptors come from an adult who was a healthcare worker with PCR-confirmed SARS-CoV-2 infection or an uninfected control (not recorded which).

The rearrangement links TRBV7-9 to TRBJ1-5; 11 bases line up with TRBD1. CDR3 length: 13 residues. V gave up 8 bases and J gave up 5 bases; unmatched junction bases: 2. CDR1 and CDR2 from the germline V gene are SEHNR and FQNEAQ (reference sequence). The CDR3 sequence: CASGDRGDQPQHF. The CDR3 DNA sequence: TGTGCCAGCGGGGACAGGGGGGATCAGCCCCAGCATTTT. Full variable domain (outside the CDR3, taken from reference TRBV7-9 and TRBJ1-5): DTGVSQNPRHKITKRGQNVTFRCDPISEHNRLYWYRQTLGQGPEFLTYFQNEAQLEKSRLLSDRFSAERPKGSFSTLEIQRTEQGDSAMYLCASGDRGDQPQHFGDGTRLSIL.

CDR3 in amino acids: CSARDLLSRREVYEQYF. The CDR3 DNA reads as TGCAGTGCTAGAGATTTACTCTCACGGCGGGAGGTGTACGAGCAGTACTTC. V usage is TRBV20-1 and J usage is TRBJ2-7; the match to TRBD2 covers 8 bases. V gave up 0 bases and J gave up 4 bases; unmatched junction bases: 14. CDR1 is DFQATT, CDR2 SNEGSKA, per germline (reference sequence). This CDR3 is 17 amino acids long.

This clonotype was counted ten times or more. The chain is built from TRBV7-9 and TRBJ1-6, with D hard to call. The germline gives CDR1 SEHNR, CDR2 FQNEAQ (reference sequence). Trimming took off 1 base at V and 8 bases at J, with 9 bases between the two ends. CDR3 length equals 14 residues. The CDR3 here is CASSLDPQHSPLHF. CDR3 sequence (DNA): TGTGCCAGCAGCTTAGACCCCCAGCATTCACCCCTCCACTTT.

This clonotype was counted at least ten times. The V and J genes are TRBV12-3 or TRBV12-4 and TRBJ1-6; perhaps TRBD1 as D (6 bases). Trimming removed 6 bases from V and 5 bases from J, with 14 bases in between. The CDR3 has 15 amino acids. CDR3 nucleotide sequence: TGTGCCAGCAGAGTACAGGGTGGAGATAATTCACCCCTCCACTTT. Translation gives CASRVQGGDNSPLHF.

This clonotype was seen more than once but under ten times. V is TRBV20-1 and J is TRBJ1-2; D unclear. Per the germline V gene, CDR1 is DFQATT and CDR2 is SNEGSKA (reference sequence). The CDR3 totals 16 residues. Between the trimmed V and J ends, which lost 1 base and 5 bases, there was a span of 20 bases. The CDR3 DNA reads TGCAGTGCTAGAGGTGCGGGAGAGCGAAAGAGATATGGCTACACCTTC. Residues: CSARGAGERKRYGYTF.

In its sample, this clonotype was seen many times. The chain combines TRBV3-1 with TRBJ2-1; 7 bases line up with TRBD2. The CDR3 loop spans 13 amino acids. CDR1 and CDR2 (germline): LGHDT, YNNKEL (reference sequence). The junction had 7 bases not matched to a gene; V was cut back by 4 bases and J by 10 bases. CDR3 residues: CASSLLSSGEQFF. The CDR3 DNA follows: TGTGCCAGCAGCCTTCTCTCTAGCGGAGAGCAGTTCTTC.

This clonotype has a count of ten or more. J is TRBJ2-1 and V is TRBV14; 8 nucleotides line up with TRBD1. V trimming: 2 bases; J trimming: 3 bases; junction bases outside the gene matches: 6. CDR1 and CDR2 from the germline V gene are SGHDN and FVKESK. This CDR3 is 16 amino acids long. The CDR3 here is CASSQRTGWDYNEQFF. CDR3 in DNA: TGTGCCAGCAGCCAACGGACAGGGTGGGACTACAATGAGCAGTTCTTC.

The rearrangement uses TRBV5-1 and TRBJ1-1, with TRBD1 matching over 12 bases. The CDR3 covers 16 residues. The V gene end was trimmed by 4 bases and the J gene end by 5 bases; junction bases not matched to a gene: 9. Germline lookup yields CDR1 SGHRS and CDR2 YFSETQ. The CDR3 nucleotides read TGCGCCAGCAGCACAACCGGGACAGGGGGCTGGACTGAAGCTTTCTTT. Its protein is CASSTTGTGGWTEAFF.

The chain combines TRBV20-1 with TRBJ2-1; TRBD1 matches at 8 bases. CDR3 size: 14 residues. The V segment lost 4 bases and the J segment 8 bases; nucleotides outside the gene matches: 10. CDR1 DFQATT and CDR2 SNEGSKA come from the germline V gene (reference sequence). The CDR3 nucleotides read TGCAGTGCTATGACAGGGGACGATGCCGATGAGCAGTTCTTC. As protein: CSAMTGDDADEQFF.

This clonotype came up many times. The rearrangement joins TRBV7-2 to TRBJ1-5; weak D call: TRBD1 (5 bases). V was pared by 5 bases and J by 7 bases, with 12 bases between. Germline CDR1 SGHTA, CDR2 FQGNSA. CDR3 size: 13 residues. The CDR3 DNA reads as TGTGCCAGCAGCCGCCCAGGGCTACAGCCCCAGCATTTT. Protein sequence: CASSRPGLQPQHF.

The chain joins TRBV11-3 to TRBJ2-1; tentative D call: TRBD2 (6 bases). The CDR3 length is 13 residues. CDR1 SGHNT and CDR2 YENEEA come from the germline V gene. The V end lost 7 bases, the J end lost 6 bases, and 13 bases lay between the germline ends. The CDR3 DNA follows: TGTGCCAGCAAGGAGGGAGGACGCAATGAGCAGTTCTTC. It encodes CASKEGGRNEQFF.

This clonotype has just a few counts. V usage is TRBV6-2 or TRBV6-3 and J usage is TRBJ2-4; TRBD1 is a possible D gene (5 bases). Trimming shortened V by 6 bases and J by 0 bases, and 21 bases separated the two germline ends. This CDR3 region has 18 residues. The germline gives CDR1 MNHEY, CDR2 SVGEGT. The CDR3 DNA follows: TGTGCCAGCAGCCTCCCACCCTTTAGGGGTTTAGCCAAAAACATTCAGTACTTC. Encoded protein: CASSLPPFRGLAKNIQYF.

In this sample, this clonotype turned up many times. The J gene is TRBJ2-3, the V gene TRBV5-4; 8 bases line up with TRBD2. The J segment lost 8 bases and the V segment lost 4 bases, leaving 6 bases of the junction unmatched. The germline gives CDR1 SGHNT, CDR2 YYREEE (reference sequence). The CDR3 extends over 13 amino acids. CDR3 sequence (DNA): TGTGCCAGCAGCATCGACCTAGCGGGTACGCAGTATTTT. Translating gives CASSIDLAGTQYF.

This chain connects TRBV30 to TRBJ1-1, with D unclear. The V end lost 5 bases, the J end lost 1 base, and 8 bases lay between the germline ends. The CDR3 contains 12 residues. The germline CDR1 and CDR2 sequences are GTSNPN and SVGIG (reference sequence). The CDR3 is CAWGRQNTEAFF. The CDR3 DNA is TGTGCCTGGGGGAGACAGAACACTGAAGCTTTCTTT.

This chain connects TRBV10-3 to TRBJ2-1; TRBD1 matches 10 bases. This CDR3 spans 11 amino acids. V was clipped by 10 bases and J by 9 bases; unmatched bases: 3. The V gene's germline CDR1 is ENHRY and CDR2 SYGVKD. CDR3 loop: CATGQGSEQFF. The DNA of the CDR3 is TGTGCCACGGGACAGGGGAGTGAGCAGTTCTTC.

This clonotype was seen at least ten times. The chain uses TRBV10-3 and TRBJ2-7, with D perhaps matching TRBD1 (5 bases). There are 17 residues in the CDR3. The germline V gene has CDR1 ENHRY and CDR2 SYGVKD. V lost 4 bases and J 3 bases, leaving 22 bases between the germline ends. Here the CDR3 DNA reads TGTGCCATCAGTGCATCGTACCCGGACAAGAAGTTCTACGAGCAGTACTTC. This translates into CAISASYPDKKFYEQYF.

V and J are TRBV2 and TRBJ2-3; weak D call: TRBD2 (5 bases). In germline, CDR1 is SNHLY, CDR2 FYNNEI. V lost 5 bases and J lost 0, with 24 bases in between. This CDR3 region has 19 residues. The DNA for the CDR3 is TGTGCCAGCAGTCACTACGCCTCTAAGGGAAGCGGAAGCACAGATACGCAGTATTTT. Its translation: CASSHYASKGSGSTDTQYF. Using reference TRBV2 and TRBJ2-3 for the parts outside the CDR3, the full variable domain is EPEVTQTPSHQVTQMGQEVILRCVPISNHLYFYWYRQILGQKVEFLVSFYNNEISEKSEIFDDQFSVERPDGSNFTLKIRSTKLEDSAMYFCASSHYASKGSGSTDTQYFGPGTRLTVL.

This clonotype was observed a few times. The V gene is TRBV20-1, the J gene TRBJ2-1; the D gene could be TRBD1 or TRBD2 (5 bases each). The V end lost 6 bases, the J end lost 5 bases, and 20 bases lay between the germline ends. Looked up from germline, CDR1 is DFQATT and CDR2 is SNEGSKA (reference sequence). This CDR3 is built from 15 residues. The CDR3 here is CSALGLPGRDNEQFF. The CDR3 DNA is TGCAGTGCGCTGGGGCTTCCGGGGCGCGACAATGAGCAGTTCTTC.

Of note for this clonotype: A much more abundant neighbour one base away suggests this may be a read error. The gene calls are TRBV2 and TRBJ1-5; D perhaps matches TRBD1 (6 bases). CDR1 is SNHLY and CDR2 is FYNNEI in the germline V gene. CDR3 length: 15 residues. The CDR3 DNA reads TGTGCCAGCAGTGACTCGAGGAGGGGGAGCCAGCTCCAGCATTTT. Translating it yields CASSDSRRGSQLQHF.

The sample holds many counts of this clonotype. The V call is TRBV28, the J call TRBJ2-7, with a weak D call TRBD1 (6 bases). The CDR3 runs to 15 residues. Per the germline V gene, CDR1 is MDHEN and CDR2 is SYDVKM. Trimming pared 5 bases from V and 2 bases from J, leaving 16 bases between. DNA of the CDR3: TGTGCCAGCAGTCACCTGACAGGAGATCCCTACGAGCAGTACTTC. This sequence encodes CASSHLTGDPYEQYF. The full variable domain, in which reference TRBV28 and TRBJ2-7 provide the parts outside the CDR3, is DVKVTQSSRYLVKRTGEKVFLECVQDMDHENMFWYRQDPGLGLRLIYFSYDVKMKEKGDIPEGYSVSREKKERFSLILESASTNQTSMYLCASSHLTGDPYEQYFGPGTRLTVT.

The chain has TRBV7-9 and TRBJ2-1; maybe TRBD2 (5 bases). V shed 8 bases and J shed 10 bases, with 15 bases lying between them. Per the germline V gene, CDR1 is SEHNR and CDR2 is FQNEAQ (reference sequence). The CDR3 spans 12 residues. The CDR3 reads CASSSEAREQFF. CDR3 nucleotides: TGTGCCAGCTCGTCGGAGGCGCGCGAGCAGTTCTTC. Full variable domain (rest looked up from reference TRBV7-9 and TRBJ2-1): DTGVSQNPRHKITKRGQNVTFRCDPISEHNRLYWYRQTLGQGPEFLTYFQNEAQLEKSRLLSDRFSAERPKGSFSTLEIQRTEQGDSAMYLCASSSEAREQFFGPGTRLTVL.

This clonotype was counted ten times or more. The V gene is TRBV6-1, the J gene TRBJ2-1; D assignment may be TRBD1 or TRBD2 (5 bases each). The germline CDR1 and CDR2 sequences are MNHNS and SASEGT. The CDR3 consists of 11 residues. The V and J ends lost 3 bases and 9 bases respectively, with 6 bases between them. CDR3 coding DNA: TGTGCCAGCAGTGATGGGACTGAGCAGTTCTTC. Protein: CASSDGTEQFF.